This T cell receptor beta chain is drawn from a study of shared clonotypes between healthy human individuals. General study results and limits: Naive subsets, compared against memory subsets, generally had larger estimated richness values. The donor pool, a small one, limited the genetic and exposure-history diversity represented.

Note on this clone: Its antigen remains unidentified.

A deep-level run was used for the assay. Profiled with immunoSEQ multiplex PCR; TCRdb holds only in-frame clones, not every one. This sample yields roughly 1,500,000 clones, of which approximately 98.5% are seen a single time; about 0.4% belongs to the top ten. Adult donors, all healthy and HIV-negative, had no recent acute infections or vaccinations. Sequences were obtained from naive CD4+ T cells sorted from blood. Subset here: CD45RA+ positively selected. The origin of this receptor is a man aged 25-40 years in good health.

CDR3 residues: CASSWGLAGIRNIQYF. CDR3 nucleotides: TGCGCCAGCAGCTGGGGACTAGCGGGGATACGGAACATTCAGTACTTC. V usage is TRBV5-1 and J usage is TRBJ2-4; the match to TRBD2 covers 13 bases. Germline V gene data show CDR1 as SGHRS and CDR2 as YFSETQ. There are 16 residues in the CDR3. V trimming: 3 bases; J trimming: 7 bases; junction bases outside the gene matches: 7.